This T cell receptor (beta chain) was captured in a study of blood T cells in healthy people across ages. A J-beta primer mix and a sample-barcoded 5' primer were used in a second PCR of roughly 7 to 12 cycles. Each cDNA molecule received a tag from a template-switch adaptor that had 12 random nucleotides. TCRdb processed the 5' RACE reads anew with MiXCR; each CDR3 protein has one entry. Found here are 650,000 to 700,000 distinct CDR3 sequences, 40% to 65% of them singletons; the top ten hold roughly 13%. In each sample, at least 6.5 million PBMCs were isolated. Total RNA, at least 5 micrograms per sample, came from PBMCs. Findings of the study overall: A roughly linear fall in TCR beta diversity per million T cells was seen with increasing age.

As concerns this clonotype: Antigen unknown. A clone one base away is much larger, so this may be a read error.

Input material: blood. The sequence was obtained from a woman older than 75 in good health.

This CDR3 is CSVYTPPNEQYF. DNA for the CDR3: TGCAGCGTTTATACGCCACCTAATGAGCAGTACTTC. The chain couples TRBV29-1 to TRBJ2-7, with D unresolved. CDR3 size: 12 residues. The V and J ends lost 5 bases and 7 bases respectively, with 15 bases between them. From germline, CDR1 is SQVTM and CDR2 ANQGSEA.